This TCR beta chain originates from a study of blood T cell repertoires in COVID-19. As for the study in general: Samples came from the United States, Italy and Spain, spanning acute and convalescent COVID-19. Sample material is recorded as cDNA or gDNA derived from T cells, B-cell-depleted T cells, or PBMCs.

J gave up 6 bases and V 6 bases, and 12 bases lay outside the gene matches. In germline, CDR1 is MDHEN, CDR2 SYDVKM. The CDR3 totals 16 residues. During active infection, Seattle patients enrolled and were then monitored through disease. TCRdb's table, derived via immunoSEQ multiplex PCR, lists solely in-frame clones and lacks some. The sample lists over 200,000 clones; nearly 85% were seen once. This TCR was sampled from a woman aged 25 to 45 with COVID-19, enrolled during active disease. The sample consisted of peripheral blood. The chain carries TRBV28 and TRBJ1-4, with 8 bases fitting TRBD1. CDR3 protein: CASSRGGPGGDEKLFF. The CDR3 nucleotides read TGTGCCAGCAGCCGGGGAGGACCAGGGGGCGATGAAAAACTGTTTTTT. The full variable domain, in which reference TRBV28 and TRBJ1-4 provide the parts outside the CDR3, is DVKVTQSSRYLVKRTGEKVFLECVQDMDHENMFWYRQDPGLGLRLIYFSYDVKMKEKGDIPEGYSVSREKKERFSLILESASTNQTSMYLCASSRGGPGGDEKLFFGSGTQLSVL.